This T cell receptor (beta chain) was captured by sequencing in a study of blood T cell repertoires in COVID-19. Study-wide background: Samples of COVID-19 (acute and convalescent) were obtained from the United States, Italy and Spain.

Libraries were prepared by immunoSEQ multiplex PCR; TCRdb keeps only in-frame clonotypes and omits some of them. This table holds about 270,000 clones, roughly 86% found once. Sequenced material: peripheral blood. The TCR comes from a man in his forties or fifties who had recovered from COVID-19.

The CDR3 DNA sequence: TGCAGTGCTAGTAGGGGTGGGCAGCCCCAGCATTTT. Translating gives CSASRGGQPQHF. The chain recombines TRBV20-1 with TRBJ1-5, with a possible D match to TRBD1 (5 bases). The V end lost 3 bases, the J end lost 7 bases, and 10 bases lay between the germline ends. This CDR3 is built from 12 residues. Germline values: CDR1 DFQATT, CDR2 SNEGSKA (reference sequence).